Given below is one T cell receptor beta chain in context. The antigen is undetermined. Sequencing of TCR beta covered CD8+ and CD4+ T cells obtained from blood. Controls matched for sex and age were healthy donors. The record originates from a study of CD8 T cells in Susac syndrome. The germline CDR1 and CDR2 sequences are SQVTM and ANQGSEA. The CDR3 covers 13 residues. Trimming cost V 4 bases and J 6 bases, with 15 bases left between them. Findings of the study overall: As the study acknowledged, the number of individuals in its TCR sequencing and HLA analysis was relatively small.

0.5 to 1 ug RNA was reverse transcribed with random hexamers. An immunoSEQ multiplex PCR generated amplified TCR beta CDR3 products spanning 54 Vbeta and 13 Jbeta. TCRdb called the immunoSEQ multiplex PCR reads again in MiXCR, with one record for every CDR3 protein. The sample records 150,000 to 200,000 distinct CDR3 sequences, approximately 92% being singletons. This clonotype was obtained from a human donor in good health. J is TRBJ1-1 and V is TRBV29-1, with D perhaps matching TRBD1 (6 bases). The sequenced sample was CD4+ T cells from PBMCs. The CDR3 DNA reads as TGCAGCGTTGCTCAGGGGTTCGATGCTGAAGCTTTCTTT. It codes for CSVAQGFDAEAFF.